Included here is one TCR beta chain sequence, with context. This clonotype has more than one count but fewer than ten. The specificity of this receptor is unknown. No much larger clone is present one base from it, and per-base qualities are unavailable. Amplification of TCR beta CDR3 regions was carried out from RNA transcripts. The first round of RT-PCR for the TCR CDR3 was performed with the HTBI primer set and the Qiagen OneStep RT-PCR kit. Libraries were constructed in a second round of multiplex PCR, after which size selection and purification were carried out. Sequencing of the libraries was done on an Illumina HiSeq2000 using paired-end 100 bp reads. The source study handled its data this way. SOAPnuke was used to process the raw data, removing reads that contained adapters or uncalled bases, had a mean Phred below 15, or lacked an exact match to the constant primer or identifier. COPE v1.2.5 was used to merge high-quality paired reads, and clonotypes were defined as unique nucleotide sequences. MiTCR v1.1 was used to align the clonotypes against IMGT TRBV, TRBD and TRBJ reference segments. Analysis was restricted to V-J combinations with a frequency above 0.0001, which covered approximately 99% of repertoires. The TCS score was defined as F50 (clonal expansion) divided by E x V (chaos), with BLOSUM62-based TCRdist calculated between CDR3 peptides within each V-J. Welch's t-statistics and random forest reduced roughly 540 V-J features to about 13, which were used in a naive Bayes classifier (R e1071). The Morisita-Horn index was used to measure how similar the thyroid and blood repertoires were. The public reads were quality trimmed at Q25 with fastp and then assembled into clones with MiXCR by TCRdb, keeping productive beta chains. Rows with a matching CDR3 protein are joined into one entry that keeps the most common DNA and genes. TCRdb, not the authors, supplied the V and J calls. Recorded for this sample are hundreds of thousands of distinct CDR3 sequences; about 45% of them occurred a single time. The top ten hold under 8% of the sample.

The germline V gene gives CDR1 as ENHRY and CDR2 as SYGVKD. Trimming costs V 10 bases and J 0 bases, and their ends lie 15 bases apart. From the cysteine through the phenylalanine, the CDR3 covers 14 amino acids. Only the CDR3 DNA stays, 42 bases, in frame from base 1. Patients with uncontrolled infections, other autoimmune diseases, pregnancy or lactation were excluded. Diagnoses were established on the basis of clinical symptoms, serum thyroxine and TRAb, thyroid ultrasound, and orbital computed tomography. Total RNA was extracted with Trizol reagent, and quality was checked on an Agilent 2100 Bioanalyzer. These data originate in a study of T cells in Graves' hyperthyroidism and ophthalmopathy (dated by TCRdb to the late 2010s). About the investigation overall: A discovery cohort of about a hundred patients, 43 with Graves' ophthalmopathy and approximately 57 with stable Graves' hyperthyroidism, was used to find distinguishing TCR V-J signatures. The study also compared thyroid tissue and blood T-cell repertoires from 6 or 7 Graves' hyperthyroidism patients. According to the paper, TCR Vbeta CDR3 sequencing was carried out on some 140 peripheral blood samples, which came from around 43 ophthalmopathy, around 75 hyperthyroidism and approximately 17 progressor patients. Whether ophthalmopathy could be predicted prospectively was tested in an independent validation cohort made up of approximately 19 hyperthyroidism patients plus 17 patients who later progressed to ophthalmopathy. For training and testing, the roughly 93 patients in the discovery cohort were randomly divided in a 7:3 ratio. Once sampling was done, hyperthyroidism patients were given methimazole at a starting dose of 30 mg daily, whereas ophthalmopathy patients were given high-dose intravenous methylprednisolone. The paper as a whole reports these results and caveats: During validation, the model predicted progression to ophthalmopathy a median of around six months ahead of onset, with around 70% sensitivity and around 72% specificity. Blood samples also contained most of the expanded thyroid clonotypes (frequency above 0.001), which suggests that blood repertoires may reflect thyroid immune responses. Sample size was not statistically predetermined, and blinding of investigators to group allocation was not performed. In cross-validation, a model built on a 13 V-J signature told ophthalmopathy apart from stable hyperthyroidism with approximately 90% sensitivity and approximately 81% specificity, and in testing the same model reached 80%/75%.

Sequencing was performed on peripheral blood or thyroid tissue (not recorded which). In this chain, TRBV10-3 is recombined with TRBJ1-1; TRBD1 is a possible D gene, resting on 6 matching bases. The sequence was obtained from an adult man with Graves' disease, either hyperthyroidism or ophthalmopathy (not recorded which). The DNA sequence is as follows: TGTGCCAGCATGGCGGGACACCTGAACACTGAAGCTTTCTTT. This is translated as CASMAGHLNTEAFF.